This TCR beta chain was identified in a study of T cell changes during pregnancy in multiple sclerosis. The germline CDR1 and CDR2 sequences are SGHVS and FQNEAQ. V gave up 5 bases and J gave up 1 base; unmatched junction bases: 7. The CDR3 contains 16 residues. The data were produced by immunoSEQ multiplex PCR, yet TCRdb's version contains in-frame clones alone and is incomplete. Of 15,000 to 20,000 clones in the sample, roughly 81% were seen once. The chain links TRBV7-8 to TRBJ2-3; 9 bases fit TRBD2. This sequence originates from a female donor in good health, enrolled as a control in a pregnancy study. The sample in question was CD8+ T cells from peripheral blood mononuclear cells, obtained in the second trimester of pregnancy. CDR3 in DNA: TGTGCCAGCAGCCTCTGGGTAGCGGGGGGCACAGATACGCAGTATTTT. It is translated as CASSLWVAGGTDTQYF. Complete variable domain (other parts from reference TRBV7-8 and TRBJ2-3): GAGVSQSPRYKVAKRGQDVALRCDPISGHVSLFWYQQALGQGPEFLTYFQNEAQLDKSGLPSDRFFAERPEGSVSTLKIQRTQQEDSAVYLCASSLWVAGGTDTQYFGPGTRLTVL.